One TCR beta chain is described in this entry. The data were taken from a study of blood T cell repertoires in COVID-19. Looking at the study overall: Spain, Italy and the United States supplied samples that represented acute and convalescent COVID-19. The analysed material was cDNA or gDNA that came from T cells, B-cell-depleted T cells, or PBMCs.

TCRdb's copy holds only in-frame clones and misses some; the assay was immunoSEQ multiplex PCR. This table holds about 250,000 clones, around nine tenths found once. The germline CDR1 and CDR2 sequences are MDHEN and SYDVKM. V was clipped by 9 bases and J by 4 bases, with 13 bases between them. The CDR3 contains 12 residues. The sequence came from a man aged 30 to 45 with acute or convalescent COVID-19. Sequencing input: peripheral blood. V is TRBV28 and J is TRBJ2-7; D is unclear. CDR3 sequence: CASYSSSYEQYF. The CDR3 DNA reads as TGTGCCAGTTATTCCTCCAGTTACGAGCAGTACTTC.